The 20 T cell receptor beta chains presented below share a single source sample, sequenced in a study of early stage breast cancer tumors. Assay: immunoSEQ multiplex PCR; the TCRdb copy retains only in-frame clones and omits some. The table includes about 5,000 clones, 64% detected once. Sequenced material: breast tumor tissue. These receptors came from a person aged 45 to 59 with breast cancer.

The V gene is TRBV10-3, the J gene TRBJ2-7, with TRBD1 matching 7 bases. Germline trimming cut 6 bases from V and 4 bases from J; bases unmatched to any gene: 6. Looked up from germline, CDR1 is ENHRY and CDR2 is SYGVKD. The CDR3 is 13 amino acids. CDR3 region: CAIRADREYEQYF. CDR3 coding DNA: TGTGCCATCAGAGCCGACAGGGAGTACGAGCAGTACTTC.

This clone was counted between two and nine times. V and J are TRBV9 and TRBJ1-5, with 7 bases that match TRBD1. The CDR3 loop spans 16 amino acids. The V and J ends lost 0 bases and 6 bases, in that order; junction bases with no gene match: 9. Looked up from germline, CDR1 is SGDLS and CDR2 is YYNGEE. CDR3 sequence (DNA): TGTGCCAGCAGCGTAGGCCCCGACAGGGTAGGTCAGCCCCAGCATTTT. Amino acid sequence: CASSVGPDRVGQPQHF. Looking up the rest from reference TRBV9 and TRBJ1-5 gives the full variable domain: DSGVTQTPKHLITATGQRVTLRCSPRSGDLSVYWYQQSLDQGLQFLIQYYNGEERAKGNILERFSAQQFPDLHSELNLSSLELGDSALYFCASSVGPDRVGQPQHFGDGTRLSIL.

V usage is TRBV7-6 and J usage is TRBJ1-6, with D unresolved. V was pared by 3 bases and J by 6 bases, with 9 bases between. Germline lookup yields CDR1 SGHVS and CDR2 FNYEAQ. The CDR3 loop spans 14 amino acids. The CDR3 spells CASSLRVGNSPLHF. The CDR3 coding sequence is TGTGCCAGCAGCTTGCGCGTCGGTAATTCACCCCTCCACTTT.

The chain couples TRBV11-2 to TRBJ2-1; 7 nucleotides agree with TRBD2. Germline V lookup: CDR1 SGHAT, CDR2 FQNNGV. V gave up 0 bases and J gave up 9 bases; unmatched junction bases: 2. The CDR3 spans 13 residues. The CDR3 region is CASSLEGGGEQFF. DNA for the CDR3: TGTGCCAGCAGCTTAGAGGGGGGGGGTGAGCAGTTCTTC.

This chain joins TRBV6-1 and TRBJ1-5; D ambiguous. V shed 10 bases and J shed 9 bases, with 13 bases lying between them. CDR3 length: 11 residues. Germline V gene data show CDR1 as MNHNS and CDR2 as SASEGT. This CDR3 reads CATGPGWPQHF. The CDR3 nucleotides are TGTGCCACCGGCCCTGGTTGGCCCCAGCATTTT.

The V gene is TRBV2, the J gene TRBJ2-1; D ambiguous. The V end lost 3 bases, the J end lost 15 bases, and 12 bases lay between the germline ends. Germline lookup yields CDR1 SNHLY and CDR2 FYNNEI. The CDR3 runs to 11 residues. The CDR3 DNA reads as TGTGCCAGCAGTGATCCGAACGTGCCGTTCTTC. As protein: CASSDPNVPFF.

The V gene is TRBV11-2, the J gene TRBJ2-2; 10 bases align to TRBD2. Looked up from germline, CDR1 is SGHAT and CDR2 is FQNNGV. The CDR3 has 15 residues. With V trimmed by 5 bases and J by 3 bases, 3 bases remained unmatched. The CDR3: CASSPTSGDTGELFF. In nucleotides, the CDR3 is TGTGCCAGCAGCCCTACTAGCGGGGACACCGGGGAGCTGTTTTTT.

The chain links TRBV11-2 to TRBJ2-2, with 9 nucleotides matching TRBD1. This CDR3 comprises 16 residues. The V segment lost 3 bases and the J segment 5 bases; nucleotides outside the gene matches: 7. Germline V CDR1 and CDR2: SGHAT, FQNNGV. In DNA form, the CDR3 reads TGTGCCAGCAGCTTGCAACAGGGGGCAGGGACCGGGGAGCTGTTTTTT. Amino acids: CASSLQQGAGTGELFF.

The chain employs TRBV2 and TRBJ2-3; maybe TRBD1 (5 bases). V was cut by 1 base and J by 1 base, with 6 bases left in between. There are 14 residues in the CDR3. Germline V gene sequence: CDR1 SNHLY, CDR2 FYNNEI. Here the CDR3 reads CASSEGGGTDTQYF. The CDR3 nucleotides are TGTGCCAGCAGTGAAGGGGGCGGCACAGATACGCAGTATTTT.

This clone turned up a few times. The chain employs TRBV5-6 and TRBJ2-1; 9 positions match TRBD1. Germline CDR1 and CDR2: SGHDT and YYEEEE. Losses at the gene ends were 5 bases for V and 8 bases for J; bases not matched to a gene: 11. CDR3 length: 15 residues. Here the CDR3 DNA reads TGTGCCAGCAGTGACCGGGACAGGGTTTGGCATGAGCAGTTCTTC. Translated: CASSDRDRVWHEQFF. The full variable domain, in which reference TRBV5-6 and TRBJ2-1 provide the parts outside the CDR3, is DAGVTQSPTHLIKTRGQQVTLRCSPKSGHDTVSWYQQALGQGPQFIFQYYEEEERQRGNFPDRFSGHQFPNYSSELNVNALLLGDSALYLCASSDRDRVWHEQFFGPGTRLTVL.

The chain employs TRBV27 and TRBJ1-2; D uncertain. Germline V gene lookup returns CDR1 MNHEY and CDR2 SMNVEV (reference sequence). V was cut by 2 bases and J by 4 bases, with 14 bases left in between. The CDR3 has 15 amino acids. DNA of the CDR3: TGTGCCAGCAGTTTAGGGCTTCCAGCTTCCTATGGCTACACCTTC. Amino acids: CASSLGLPASYGYTF.

The rearrangement uses TRBV7-9 and TRBJ2-2; possibly TRBD2 for D (5 bases). Germline V gene data show CDR1 as SEHNR and CDR2 as FQNEAQ (reference sequence). Trimming shortened V by 2 bases and J by 4 bases, and 11 bases separated the two germline ends. The CDR3 sequence is 15 residues long. The CDR3 bases are TGTGCCAGCAGCTTACCAGGACTGAGCACCGGGGAGCTGTTTTTT. Protein product: CASSLPGLSTGELFF.

The sample holds a few counts of this clone. The chain combines TRBV4-1 with TRBJ1-1, with a possible D match to TRBD1 (5 bases). V lost 5 bases and J lost 1, with 14 bases in between. Germline CDR1 is MGHRA and CDR2 is YSYEKL. The CDR3 runs to 15 residues. The CDR3 nucleotides are TGCGCCAGCAGCGTAGGACATACTCCGAACACTGAAGCTTTCTTT. Its protein product is CASSVGHTPNTEAFF.

The CDR3 DNA reads as TGTGCCTGGAGAGGCGGGGAGGGAACAGATACGCAGTATTTT. This sequence encodes CAWRGGEGTDTQYF. This chain connects TRBV30 to TRBJ2-3, with 7 positions matching TRBD2. Germline V gene lookup returns CDR1 GTSNPN and CDR2 SVGIG (reference sequence). J lost 3 bases, V lost 3 bases, and 6 bases had no gene match. The length of the CDR3 is 14 residues.

This clone was seen a single time. This chain uses TRBV18 with TRBJ2-7; D not resolved. This CDR3 is built from 13 residues. V shed 3 bases and J shed 6 bases, with 12 bases lying between them. CDR1 KGHSH and CDR2 LQKENI come from the germline V gene. CDR3 nucleotide sequence: TGTGCCAGCTCACCGAGTAGTTGGGGCGAGCAGTACTTC. This codes for CASSPSSWGEQYF.

V gene TRBV2 combines with J gene TRBJ1-1; 8 bases fit TRBD1. CDR3 length: 14 amino acids. V trimming: 2 bases; J trimming: 9 bases; junction bases outside the gene matches: 8. CDR1 SNHLY and CDR2 FYNNEI come from the germline V gene. The CDR3 DNA reads as TGTGCCAGCAGTGAATCCGACAGGGGAGTTAAAGCTTTCTTT. It encodes CASSESDRGVKAFF.

The chain joins TRBV29-1 to TRBJ2-5; the D is unclear. CDR3 size: 14 residues. Germline assignment: CDR1 SQVTM and CDR2 ANQGSEA. With 3 bases removed from V and 5 bases from J, the gap between germline ends came to 16 bases. The CDR3 spells CSVEAPSGGETQYF. The CDR3 nucleotides read TGCAGCGTTGAGGCGCCTTCGGGTGGGGAGACCCAGTACTTC.

J is TRBJ1-4 and V is TRBV19, with TRBD1 as a possible D gene (5 bases). CDR1 and CDR2 (germline): LNHDA, SQIVND (reference sequence). There are 16 residues in the CDR3. V was trimmed by 2 bases and J by 4 bases, leaving 14 bases between them. This CDR3 is CASSIRDRAGNEKLFF. Here the CDR3 DNA reads TGTGCCAGTAGTATACGGGACCGCGCGGGTAATGAAAAACTGTTTTTT.

The count of this clone is one. This chain joins TRBV14 and TRBJ1-2, with 11 bases fitting TRBD1. The germline V gene has CDR1 SGHDN and CDR2 FVKESK. This CDR3 comprises 15 residues. Trimming at V came to 6 bases and at J to 2 bases, leaving 5 bases not matched to a gene. The CDR3 loop is CASRPGQGVNYGYTF. CDR3 nucleotides: TGTGCCAGCAGACCGGGACAGGGGGTCAACTATGGCTACACCTTC.

This clone has just a few counts. The chain uses TRBV6-5 and TRBJ1-2, with 8 bases fitting TRBD1. Germline V lookup: CDR1 MNHEY, CDR2 SVGAGI. The CDR3 length is 13 residues. V gave up 5 bases and J gave up 4 bases; unmatched junction bases: 3. CDR3 amino acids: CASSGDRGYGYTF. CDR3 bases: TGTGCCAGCAGTGGCGACAGGGGCTATGGCTACACCTTC.